The entry that follows covers one T cell receptor (beta chain) sequence. Germline CDR1 and CDR2: MDHEN and SYDVKM. This CDR3 spans 13 amino acids. The V and J ends lost 6 bases and 5 bases respectively, with 11 bases between them. The data originate from a study of cytomegalovirus exposure and HLA in healthy donors. In the PCR, 60 Vbeta and 13 Jbeta primers were used. Libraries were prepared by immunoSEQ multiplex PCR; TCRdb keeps only in-frame clonotypes and omits some of them. The sample lists roughly 140,000 clones, 79% occurring once. Sequencing was performed on PBMCs. The sequence was obtained from a human donor in good health. The rearrangement joins TRBV28 to TRBJ2-1; TRBD2 might be the D (5 bases). The CDR3 is CASRESGNNEQFF. The CDR3 DNA is TGTGCCAGCAGGGAGAGCGGTAACAATGAGCAGTTCTTC.